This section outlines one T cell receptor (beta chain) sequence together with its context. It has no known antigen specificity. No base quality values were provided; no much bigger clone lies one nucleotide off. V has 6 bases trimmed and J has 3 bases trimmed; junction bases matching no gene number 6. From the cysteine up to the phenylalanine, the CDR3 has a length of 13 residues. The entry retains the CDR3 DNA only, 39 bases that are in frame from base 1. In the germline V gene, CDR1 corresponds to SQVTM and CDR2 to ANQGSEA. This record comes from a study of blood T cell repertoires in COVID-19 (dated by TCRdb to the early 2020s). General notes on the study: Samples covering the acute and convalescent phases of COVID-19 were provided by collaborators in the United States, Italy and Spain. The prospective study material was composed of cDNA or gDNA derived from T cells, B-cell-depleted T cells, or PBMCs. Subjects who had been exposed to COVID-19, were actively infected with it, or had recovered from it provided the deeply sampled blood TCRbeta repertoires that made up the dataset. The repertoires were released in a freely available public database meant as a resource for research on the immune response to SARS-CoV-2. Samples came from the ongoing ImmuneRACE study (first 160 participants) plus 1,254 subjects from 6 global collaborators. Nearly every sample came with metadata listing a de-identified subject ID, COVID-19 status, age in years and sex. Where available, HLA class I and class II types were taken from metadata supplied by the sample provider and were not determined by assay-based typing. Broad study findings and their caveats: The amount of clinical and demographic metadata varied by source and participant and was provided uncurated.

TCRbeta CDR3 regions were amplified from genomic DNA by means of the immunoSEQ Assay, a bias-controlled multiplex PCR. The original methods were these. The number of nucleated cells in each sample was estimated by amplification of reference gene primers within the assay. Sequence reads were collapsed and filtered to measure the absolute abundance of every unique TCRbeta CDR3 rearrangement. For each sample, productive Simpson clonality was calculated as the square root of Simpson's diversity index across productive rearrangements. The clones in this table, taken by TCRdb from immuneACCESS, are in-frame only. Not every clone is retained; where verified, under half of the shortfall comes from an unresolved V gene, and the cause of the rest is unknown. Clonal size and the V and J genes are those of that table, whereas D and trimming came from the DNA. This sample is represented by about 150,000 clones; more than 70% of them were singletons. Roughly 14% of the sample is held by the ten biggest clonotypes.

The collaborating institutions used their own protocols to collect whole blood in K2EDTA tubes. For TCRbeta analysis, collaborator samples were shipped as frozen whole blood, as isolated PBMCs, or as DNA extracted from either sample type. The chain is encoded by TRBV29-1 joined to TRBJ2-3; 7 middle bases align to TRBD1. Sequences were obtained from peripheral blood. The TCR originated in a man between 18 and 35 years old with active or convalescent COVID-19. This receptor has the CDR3 CSVLTGWTDTQYF. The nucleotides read TGCAGCGTCCTGACAGGGTGGACAGATACGCAGTATTTT.